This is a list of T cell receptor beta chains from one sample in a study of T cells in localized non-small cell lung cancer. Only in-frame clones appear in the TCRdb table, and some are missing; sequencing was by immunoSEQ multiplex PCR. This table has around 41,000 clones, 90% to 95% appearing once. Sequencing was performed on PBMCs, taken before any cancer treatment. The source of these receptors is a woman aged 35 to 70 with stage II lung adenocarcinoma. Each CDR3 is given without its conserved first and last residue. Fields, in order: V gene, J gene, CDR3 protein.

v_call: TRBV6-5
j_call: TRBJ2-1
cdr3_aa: ASSYFLAGVDDEQF

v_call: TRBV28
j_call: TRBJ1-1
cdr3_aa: ASSYWGRGLRDTEAF

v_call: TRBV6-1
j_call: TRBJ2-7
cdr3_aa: ASSEIGVSYEQY

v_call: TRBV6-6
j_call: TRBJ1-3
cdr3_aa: ASSYSASGNTIY

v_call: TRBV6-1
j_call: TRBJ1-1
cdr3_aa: ASSLLGGGNTEAF

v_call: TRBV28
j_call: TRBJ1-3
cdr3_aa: ASRATGVRGNTIY

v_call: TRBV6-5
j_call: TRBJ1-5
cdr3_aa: ASGGQGPNQPQH

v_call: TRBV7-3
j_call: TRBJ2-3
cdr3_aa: ASSQRGQGAYDTQY

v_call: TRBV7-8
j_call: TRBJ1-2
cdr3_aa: ASTKNKTPNYGYT

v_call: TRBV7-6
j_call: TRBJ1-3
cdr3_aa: ASSLGTGLGSGNTIY

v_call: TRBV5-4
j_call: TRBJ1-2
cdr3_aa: ASSLGAGASGYT

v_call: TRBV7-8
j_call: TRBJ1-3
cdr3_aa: ASSVAGGLSGNTIY

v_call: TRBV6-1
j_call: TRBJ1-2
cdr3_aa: ASSERAGRRYGYT

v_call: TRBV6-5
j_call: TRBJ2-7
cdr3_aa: ASRTGTGVHEQY

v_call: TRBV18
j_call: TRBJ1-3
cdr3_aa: ASSPLPDGSSGNTIY

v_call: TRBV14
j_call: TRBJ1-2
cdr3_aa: ASSQGGARGYGYT

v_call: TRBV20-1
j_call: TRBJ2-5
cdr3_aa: SGLAGETQY

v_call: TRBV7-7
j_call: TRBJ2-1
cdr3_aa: ASSLIGGVEQF

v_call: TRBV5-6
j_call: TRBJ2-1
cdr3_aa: ASSYRGNEQF

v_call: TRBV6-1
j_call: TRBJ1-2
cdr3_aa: ASSEAHRGYGYT

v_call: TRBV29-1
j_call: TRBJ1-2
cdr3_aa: SAFDTGYGYT

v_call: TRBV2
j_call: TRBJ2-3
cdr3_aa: ARSSGSSTDTQY

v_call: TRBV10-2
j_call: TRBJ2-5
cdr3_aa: ASSHGQAKETQY

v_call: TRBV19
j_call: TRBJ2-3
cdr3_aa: ASSKDRGDTQY

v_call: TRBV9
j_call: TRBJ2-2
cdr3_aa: ASSVLTGGPGELF

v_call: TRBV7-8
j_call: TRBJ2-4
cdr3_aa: ASSLDPDLAKNIQY